One sample yielded the 24 T cell receptor beta chains listed below, sequenced in a study. MiXCR, run by TCRdb on the RT-PCR reads, gives a single entry per CDR3 protein. Here the sample spans around 700,000 distinct CDR3 sequences, about 14% being singletons. Sequenced: memory CD4+ T cells from blood. These receptors all stem from a female donor in good health, serving as a healthy control.

This clonotype was observed a few times. V gene TRBV4-2 combines with J gene TRBJ2-1, with a possible D match to TRBD1 (6 bases). From germline, CDR1 is LGHNA and CDR2 YNFKEQ. This CDR3 has 15 residues. V lost 6 bases and J 7 bases, leaving 19 bases between the germline ends. This CDR3 reads CASRQRQVMVNEQFF. DNA for the CDR3: TGTGCCAGCAGACAACGACAGGTTATGGTGAATGAGCAGTTCTTC.

This clonotype was observed many times. CDR3 in amino acids: CSARGGQALISYSNQPQHF. DNA for the CDR3: TGCAGTGCTAGAGGGGGTCAGGCCCTGATCTCCTATAGCAATCAGCCCCAGCATTTT. The rearrangement joins TRBV20-1 to TRBJ1-5, with no clear D. The CDR3 totals 19 residues. Looked up from germline, CDR1 is DFQATT and CDR2 is SNEGSKA (reference sequence). V gave up 1 base and J gave up 0 bases, with 22 bases separating them.

This clonotype was seen many times. For the CDR3, the DNA is TGTGCCAGCAGCCCCCGGGGCCTCCTCACAGATACGCAGTATTTT. Translating it yields CASSPRGLLTDTQYF. The chain couples TRBV7-3 to TRBJ2-3; possibly TRBD1 or TRBD2 for D (5 bases each). Trimming cost V 5 bases and J 2 bases, with 14 bases left between them. From germline, CDR1 is SGHTA and CDR2 FQGTGA. The CDR3 spans 15 residues.

The V gene is TRBV7-3, the J gene TRBJ2-1, with 12 bases aligning to TRBD2. The CDR3 has 14 residues. V lost 5 bases and J lost 7; bases outside the gene matches: 3. From germline, CDR1 is SGHTA and CDR2 FQGTGA. The CDR3 bases are TGTGCCAGCAGCGCTGGACTAGCGGGGAATGAGCAGTTCTTC. Translation gives CASSAGLAGNEQFF.

This clonotype was detected only a few times. The chain carries TRBV9 and TRBJ2-4; tentatively, D is TRBD1 or TRBD2 (5 bases each). The CDR3 runs 14 residues. Germline lookup yields CDR1 SGDLS and CDR2 YYNGEE. The V end lost 4 bases, the J end lost 9 bases, and 17 bases lay between the germline ends. CDR3 nucleotide sequence: TGTGCCAGCAGCTCCCGGGGCGCCGAGGGCATTCAGTACTTC. Translating it yields CASSSRGAEGIQYF.

The V call is TRBV20-1, the J call TRBJ2-1; D is perhaps TRBD2 (7 bases). The CDR3 loop spans 15 amino acids. Germline CDR1 and CDR2: DFQATT and SNEGSKA (reference sequence). V was shortened by 3 bases and J by 7 bases, with 19 bases between the two germline ends. CDR3: CSARFGGTISNEQFF. CDR3 DNA: TGCAGTGCTAGGTTCGGGGGGACAATATCTAATGAGCAGTTCTTC.

This clonotype was observed a handful of times. The V call is TRBV7-2, the J call TRBJ2-5; D might be TRBD2 (5 bases). This CDR3 contains 15 residues. Germline V lookup: CDR1 SGHTA, CDR2 FQGNSA. V dropped 5 bases and J dropped 9 bases, with 22 bases sitting between them. CDR3 sequence (DNA): TGTGCCAGCAGCCCCGGTTCGGTGGCGGGTGTGTCCCAGTACTTC. As protein: CASSPGSVAGVSQYF.

This clonotype was detected many times. This rearrangement joins TRBV27 to TRBJ1-5; tentatively, D is TRBD1 (5 bases). Germline loops: CDR1 MNHEY, CDR2 SMNVEV (reference sequence). The CDR3 length is 12 residues. Trimming left V 5 bases short and J 11 bases short, with 13 bases between. CDR3 amino acids: CASSRPEGAQHF. Written as DNA, the CDR3 is TGTGCCAGCAGTCGGCCGGAAGGGGCCCAGCATTTT.

This clonotype occurred many times. In DNA form, the CDR3 reads TGCAGTGCTGCCCGGTTTGCGGAGACCCAGTACTTC. Its translation is CSAARFAETQYF. The V gene is TRBV20-1, the J gene TRBJ2-5, with no clear D. The CDR3 sequence is 12 residues long. Trimming left V 5 bases short and J 5 bases short, with 12 bases between. Germline loops: CDR1 DFQATT, CDR2 SNEGSKA (reference sequence).

This clonotype has just one count. This chain connects TRBV7-9 to TRBJ1-1; no reliable D call. Germline assignment: CDR1 SEHNR and CDR2 FQNEAQ (reference sequence). V was cut by 7 bases and J by 1 base, with 13 bases left in between. CDR3 length: 14 residues. The CDR3 here is CASTQGYGNTEAFF. DNA of the CDR3: TGTGCCAGCACCCAAGGGTACGGGAACACTGAAGCTTTCTTT.

At least ten counts were recorded for this clonotype. This chain connects TRBV15 to TRBJ1-5; D is uncertain. V lost 0 bases to trimming and J lost 2 bases, with 14 bases between them. The germline gives CDR1 LNHNV, CDR2 YYDKDF (reference sequence). CDR3 size: 17 residues. The CDR3 loop is CATSREGKLRGNQPQHF. The CDR3 region has the DNA TGTGCCACCAGCAGAGAGGGGAAGCTCAGAGGCAATCAGCCCCAGCATTTT.

This clonotype has a count of ten or more. This chain links TRBV5-1 with TRBJ2-1, with 9 bases matching TRBD2. CDR1 SGHRS and CDR2 YFSETQ come from the germline V gene. The junction had 7 bases not matched to a gene; V was cut back by 4 bases and J by 8 bases. The CDR3 has 14 residues. In DNA, the CDR3 is TGCGCCAGCAGCCCAGGACTAGCGTCCGATGAGCAGTTCTTC. The encoded protein is CASSPGLASDEQFF.

This clonotype was found many times. This chain joins TRBV20-1 and TRBJ2-1, with TRBD2 matching 11 bases. The CDR3 extends over 15 amino acids. Per the germline V gene, CDR1 is DFQATT and CDR2 is SNEGSKA (reference sequence). The V segment lost 5 bases and the J segment 4 bases; nucleotides outside the gene matches: 7. This CDR3 is CSAHLGLAVYNEQFF. In DNA, the CDR3 is TGCAGTGCTCACTTGGGACTAGCGGTATACAATGAGCAGTTCTTC.

This clonotype has a handful of counts. V and J are TRBV7-2 and TRBJ1-4, with 7 nucleotides matching TRBD1. The V gene end was trimmed by 5 bases and the J gene end by 1 base; junction bases not matched to a gene: 7. The CDR3 consists of 16 residues. Per germline, CDR1 SGHTA and CDR2 FQGNSA. For the CDR3, the DNA is TGTGCCAGCAGCGACCGGGGACAGCTAACTAATGAAAAACTGTTTTTT. This gives the protein CASSDRGQLTNEKLFF.

This clonotype was seen many times. Sequence at one end of the junction differs from germline and may be a read error. The chain couples TRBV5-1 to TRBJ1-1; D ambiguous. This CDR3 is 15 amino acids long. Germline CDR1 is SGHRS and CDR2 is YFSETQ. This CDR3 reads CASSLGSGMNTEAFF. In nucleotides, the CDR3 is TGTGCCAGCAGCTTAGGGTCCGGCATGAACACTGAAGCTTTCTTT.

This clonotype was observed a handful of times. This chain uses TRBV10-3 with TRBJ2-7, with unresolved D. The CDR3 totals 13 residues. CDR1 and CDR2 (germline): ENHRY, SYGVKD. Deletions cut 5 bases from V and 9 bases from J, with 17 bases between. Here the CDR3 DNA reads TGTGCCATCAGTCGGCGTGAGAAGGGTTCGCAGTACTTC. Its translation is CAISRREKGSQYF.

The chain carries TRBV2 and TRBJ2-1; D remains ambiguous. CDR1 is SNHLY, CDR2 FYNNEI, per germline. The ends were cut back, 7 bases at V and 6 bases at J, with 16 bases in the middle. The CDR3 spans 14 residues. The CDR3: CASTVPDQVNEQFF. CDR3 bases: TGTGCCAGCACCGTTCCGGATCAGGTCAATGAGCAGTTCTTC.

The rearrangement links TRBV6-6 to TRBJ2-7; 8 positions match TRBD2. This CDR3 has 16 residues. V lost 5 bases, J lost 3 bases, and 12 bases stayed unmatched. The germline V gene has CDR1 MNHNY and CDR2 SVGAGI (reference sequence). In nucleotides, the CDR3 is TGTGCCAGCAGTGCGCAGAATAGCGGGGCCAACTACGAGCAGTACTTC. Translating gives CASSAQNSGANYEQYF.

This clonotype occurred a few times. This chain joins TRBV18 and TRBJ1-5; possible D gene TRBD1, 6 bases. The germline CDR1 and CDR2 sequences are KGHSH and LQKENI. Trimming took 6 bases from V and 0 from J, leaving 12 bases between them. This CDR3 is built from 15 residues. CDR3 protein: CASSPTGLSNQPQHF. The CDR3 region has the DNA TGTGCCAGCTCGCCCACAGGGCTTAGCAATCAGCCCCAGCATTTT. Together with reference TRBV18 and TRBJ1-5, the CDR3 gives the full variable domain: NAGVMQNPRHLVRRRGQEARLRCSPMKGHSHVYWYRQLPEEGLKFMVYLQKENIIDESGMPKERFSAEFPKEGPSILRIQQVVRGDSAAYFCASSPTGLSNQPQHFGDGTRLSIL.

The V and J genes are TRBV20-1 and TRBJ1-2; D is perhaps TRBD1 (5 bases). Trimming stripped 4 bases from V and 4 bases from J, with 16 bases between. The CDR3 totals 14 residues. From germline, CDR1 is DFQATT and CDR2 SNEGSKA (reference sequence). The chain's CDR3 is CSANGGRSFYGYTF. CDR3 nucleotides: TGCAGTGCTAACGGGGGAAGGTCTTTCTATGGCTACACCTTC.

This clonotype has just a few counts. CDR3 amino acids: CSARDGTGGLTAYEQYF. CDR3 nucleotides: TGCAGTGCTAGAGATGGGACAGGGGGCTTGACCGCCTACGAGCAGTACTTC. This chain uses TRBV20-1 with TRBJ2-7, with 12 bases fitting TRBD1. The V gene's germline CDR1 is DFQATT and CDR2 SNEGSKA (reference sequence). This CDR3 has 17 amino acids. V trimming: 0 bases; J trimming: 2 bases; junction bases outside the gene matches: 8.

This clonotype came up a few times. The rearrangement links TRBV12-3 or TRBV12-4 to TRBJ2-2; TRBD1 matches at 7 bases. Trimming took 4 bases from V and 2 from J; bases not matched to a gene: 4. The length of the CDR3 is 15 residues. The CDR3 sequence is CASSWDSRNTGELFF. CDR3 sequence (DNA): TGTGCCAGCAGTTGGGACAGCCGAAACACCGGGGAGCTGTTTTTT.

The rearrangement links TRBV12-3 or TRBV12-4 to TRBJ1-1; D call uncertain. V lost 6 bases and J 0 bases, leaving 8 bases between the germline ends. The CDR3 covers 13 residues. The CDR3 nucleotides are TGTGCCAGCAGACCATCTATGAACACTGAAGCTTTCTTT. Its translation: CASRPSMNTEAFF.

The genes are TRBV27 and TRBJ2-3; TRBD2 matches 7 bases. Germline V CDR1 and CDR2: MNHEY, SMNVEV (reference sequence). After removal of 3 bases from V and 3 bases from J, the junction contained 9 bases not matched to a gene. The CDR3 is made up of 16 amino acids. The CDR3, as DNA: TGTGCCAGCAGTTTGTCACTAGCGAGAGGGACAGATACGCAGTATTTT. Translation gives CASSLSLARGTDTQYF.